This T cell receptor beta chain was retrieved from a study of Graves' ophthalmopathy and Graves' hyperthyroidism (dated by TCRdb to between 2018 and 2020). About the full investigation: A patient counted as having stable hyperthyroidism if there was no progression to ophthalmopathy within 18 months of follow-up. The study used TCR beta repertoire signatures to distinguish Graves' ophthalmopathy from Graves' hyperthyroidism and to predict progression to ophthalmopathy. In total, 135 blood samples were TCR-sequenced: around 42 ophthalmopathy, over 70 hyperthyroidism and approximately 17 hyperthyroidism-to-ophthalmopathy patients. To explore V-J signatures distinguishing ophthalmopathy from hyperthyroidism, a discovery set of under 110 patients (43 ophthalmopathy, 57 stable hyperthyroidism) was enrolled. The independent validation cohort included under 20 hyperthyroidism patients plus 17 patients who later progressed from hyperthyroidism to ophthalmopathy. In several hyperthyroidism patients, the T-cell repertoire of thyroid tissue was compared with the T-cell repertoire of blood. After sampling, hyperthyroidism patients received methimazole starting at 30 mg daily, and ophthalmopathy patients received high-dose intravenous methylprednisolone.

With regard to this clonotype: Its antigen is not yet known. This may be a read error: a much more frequent sequence differs by one nucleotide.

Hyperthyroidism patients were newly diagnosed, with disease duration under 2 months, and aged 18 to 65 years. Patients with other autoimmune diseases, uncontrolled infections, pregnancy or lactation were excluded. Clinical symptoms, serum thyroxine, TRAb, thyroid ultrasound and orbital computed tomography were used for diagnosis. Total RNA was extracted with Trizol reagent and quality-checked on an Agilent 2100 Bioanalyzer. The full study reports these points: In validation, the model predicted ophthalmopathy progression with about 71% sensitivity and about 77% specificity; 12 predicted patients were CT-confirmed with GO in a median of approximately six months. Most expanded thyroid clonotypes with a frequency above 0.001 also appeared in blood, which suggests that blood repertoires may reflect the immune response in the thyroid. In cross-validation, the 13-signature model distinguished ophthalmopathy from stable hyperthyroidism with less than 90% sensitivity and roughly 81% specificity, while in the test set the corresponding values were roughly 80% and 75%. Sample size was not statistically predetermined, and group allocation was not concealed from the investigators.

The CDR3 measures 15 amino acids from cysteine to phenylalanine. This entry keeps only the CDR3 DNA: 45 bases, framed from base 1. CDR1 and CDR2 (LNHDA, SQIVND) derive from the germline V gene (reference sequence). Relative to germline, V is missing 3 bases and J is missing 8 bases, with 9 bases of the junction outside any gene match. For repertoire sequencing, TCR beta CDR3 regions were amplified from RNA transcripts. HTBI primers and the Qiagen OneStep RT-PCR kit were used in a first-round RT-PCR, which was followed by a second-round multiplex PCR, size selection and purification. The libraries underwent paired-end sequencing with 100 bp reads on an Illumina HiSeq2000. On the authors' methods: Reads were processed with SOAPnuke, discarding reads with adapters, uncalled bases, mean Phred below 15, or no exact constant-primer or identifier match. COPE v1.2.5 was used to merge the high-quality paired reads. Each unique nucleotide sequence was treated as a clonotype, and MiTCR v1.1 was used to align the clonotypes to the IMGT TRB V, D and J references. The analysis was limited to V-J combinations with a frequency above 0.0001, which together covered 99% to 99.2% of the repertoires. For each V-J combination, a TCR clonal expansion and chaos score was defined as F50 clonal expansion divided by the chaos observed in the TCRdist matrix. Welch's t-statistics and random forest were used to reduce features to about a dozen V-J combinations, which were fed into a naive Bayes classifier. Thyroid-blood repertoire similarity was quantified with the Morisita-Horn index. TCRdb ran its own pipeline on the public reads, namely fastp trimming at Q25 and MiXCR clone calling, and kept in-frame beta chains. Every distinct CDR3 protein forms one entry, paired with its most common genes and DNA. Here the V and J calls rest on TCRdb's processing, not on the authors' analysis. This sample is represented by approximately 1.2 million distinct CDR3 sequences; about 40% of them were singletons. The ten largest clones take up over 8.5% of the sample.

Here the chain combines TRBV19 and TRBJ2-2; 7 bases in between match TRBD1. This TCR was recovered from an adult man with Graves' hyperthyroidism. The source material was peripheral blood or thyroid tissue (not recorded which). The base sequence is TGTGCCAGTAGTATGGAGACAGGGTGGAAGGGGGAGCTGTTTTTT. It specifies CASSMETGWKGELFF.